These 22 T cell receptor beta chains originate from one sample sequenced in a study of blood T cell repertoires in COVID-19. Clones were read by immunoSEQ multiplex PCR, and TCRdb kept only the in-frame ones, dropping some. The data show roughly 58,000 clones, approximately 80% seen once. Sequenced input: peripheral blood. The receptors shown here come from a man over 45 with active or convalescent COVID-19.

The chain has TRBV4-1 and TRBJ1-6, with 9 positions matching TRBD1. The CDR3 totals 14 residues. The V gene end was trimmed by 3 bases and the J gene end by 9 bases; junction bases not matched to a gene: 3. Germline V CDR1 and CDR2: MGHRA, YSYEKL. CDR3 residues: CASSQTGGSSPLHF. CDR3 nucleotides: TGCGCCAGCAGCCAGACAGGGGGAAGTTCACCCCTCCACTTT.

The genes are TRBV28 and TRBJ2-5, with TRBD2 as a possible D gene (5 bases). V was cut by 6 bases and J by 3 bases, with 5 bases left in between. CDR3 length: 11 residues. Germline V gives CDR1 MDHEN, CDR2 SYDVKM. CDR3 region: CASRAEETQYF. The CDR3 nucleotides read TGTGCCAGCAGAGCGGAAGAGACCCAGTACTTC.

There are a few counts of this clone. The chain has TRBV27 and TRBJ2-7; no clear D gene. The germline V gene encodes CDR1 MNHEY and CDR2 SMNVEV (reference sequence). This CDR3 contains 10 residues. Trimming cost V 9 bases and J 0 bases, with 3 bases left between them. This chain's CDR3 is CARASYEQYF. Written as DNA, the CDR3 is TGTGCCAGAGCCTCCTACGAGCAGTACTTC.

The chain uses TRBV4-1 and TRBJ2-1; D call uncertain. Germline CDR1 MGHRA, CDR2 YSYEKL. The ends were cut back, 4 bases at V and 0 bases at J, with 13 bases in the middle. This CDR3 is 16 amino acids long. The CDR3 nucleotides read TGCGCCAGCAGCCTCCGAATTACAAGCTCCTACAATGAGCAGTTCTTC. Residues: CASSLRITSSYNEQFF.

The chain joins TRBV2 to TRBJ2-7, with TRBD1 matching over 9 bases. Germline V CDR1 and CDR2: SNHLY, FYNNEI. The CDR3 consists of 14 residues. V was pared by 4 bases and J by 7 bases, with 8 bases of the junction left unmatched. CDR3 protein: CASSGQGVIKEQYF. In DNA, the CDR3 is TGTGCCAGCAGTGGACAGGGGGTAATAAAAGAGCAGTACTTC. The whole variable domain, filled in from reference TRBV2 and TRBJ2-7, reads EPEVTQTPSHQVTQMGQEVILRCVPISNHLYFYWYRQILGQKVEFLVSFYNNEISEKSEIFDDQFSVERPDGSNFTLKIRSTKLEDSAMYFCASSGQGVIKEQYFGPGTRLTVT.

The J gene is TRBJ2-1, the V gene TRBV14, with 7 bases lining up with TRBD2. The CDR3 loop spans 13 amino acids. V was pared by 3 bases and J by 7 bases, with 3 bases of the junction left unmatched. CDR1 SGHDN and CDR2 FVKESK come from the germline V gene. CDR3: CASSQGGGNEQFF. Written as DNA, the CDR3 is TGTGCCAGCAGCCAGGGCGGGGGAAATGAGCAGTTCTTC.

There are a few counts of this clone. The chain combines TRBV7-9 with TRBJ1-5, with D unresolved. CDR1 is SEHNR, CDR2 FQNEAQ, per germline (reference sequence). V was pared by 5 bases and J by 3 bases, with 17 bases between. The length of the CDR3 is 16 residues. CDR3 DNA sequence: TGTGCCAGCAGCGCCCTCAGCAGCGGGTTCAATCAGCCCCAGCATTTT. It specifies CASSALSSGFNQPQHF.

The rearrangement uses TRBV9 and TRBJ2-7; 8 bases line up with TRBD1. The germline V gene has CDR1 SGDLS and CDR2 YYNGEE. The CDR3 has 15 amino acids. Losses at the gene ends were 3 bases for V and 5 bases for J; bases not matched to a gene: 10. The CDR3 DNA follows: TGTGCCAGCAGCGCCCGACAGGGGCCACGGGACGAGCAGTACTTC. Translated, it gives CASSARQGPRDEQYF.

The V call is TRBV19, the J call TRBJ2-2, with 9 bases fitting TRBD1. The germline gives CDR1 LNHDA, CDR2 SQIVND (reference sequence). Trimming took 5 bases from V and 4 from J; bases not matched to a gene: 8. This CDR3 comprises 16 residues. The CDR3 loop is CASSFRTGVSTGELFF. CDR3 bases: TGTGCCAGTAGTTTCCGGACAGGGGTGTCCACCGGGGAGCTGTTTTTT.

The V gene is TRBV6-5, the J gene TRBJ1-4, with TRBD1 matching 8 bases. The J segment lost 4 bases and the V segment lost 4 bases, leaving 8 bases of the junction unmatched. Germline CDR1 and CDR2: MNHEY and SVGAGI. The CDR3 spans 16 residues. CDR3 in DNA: TGTGCCAGCAGTTTCCAAGGGACAGGAAATAATGAAAAACTGTTTTTT. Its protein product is CASSFQGTGNNEKLFF.

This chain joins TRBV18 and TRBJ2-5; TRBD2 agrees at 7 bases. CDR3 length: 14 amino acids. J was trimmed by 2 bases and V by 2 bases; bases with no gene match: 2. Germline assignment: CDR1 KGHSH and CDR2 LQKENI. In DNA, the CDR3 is TGTGCCAGCTCACCAGCGGGGGTTCAAGAGACCCAGTACTTC. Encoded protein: CASSPAGVQETQYF. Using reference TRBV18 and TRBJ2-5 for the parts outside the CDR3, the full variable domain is NAGVMQNPRHLVRRRGQEARLRCSPMKGHSHVYWYRQLPEEGLKFMVYLQKENIIDESGMPKERFSAEFPKEGPSILRIQQVVRGDSAAYFCASSPAGVQETQYFGPGTRLLVL.

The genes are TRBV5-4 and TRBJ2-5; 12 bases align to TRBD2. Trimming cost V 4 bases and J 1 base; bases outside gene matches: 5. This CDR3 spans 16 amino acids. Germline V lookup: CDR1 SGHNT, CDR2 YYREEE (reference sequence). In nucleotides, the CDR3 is TGTGCCAGCAGCCTGGGGACTAGCGGGCCCCAAGAGACCCAGTACTTC. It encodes CASSLGTSGPQETQYF.

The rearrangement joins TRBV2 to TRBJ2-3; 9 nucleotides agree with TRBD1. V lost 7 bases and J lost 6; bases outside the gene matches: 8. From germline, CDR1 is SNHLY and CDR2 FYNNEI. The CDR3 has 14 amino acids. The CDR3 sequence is CASKMDRGVDTQYF. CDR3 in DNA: TGTGCCAGCAAGATGGACAGGGGAGTGGATACGCAGTATTTT.

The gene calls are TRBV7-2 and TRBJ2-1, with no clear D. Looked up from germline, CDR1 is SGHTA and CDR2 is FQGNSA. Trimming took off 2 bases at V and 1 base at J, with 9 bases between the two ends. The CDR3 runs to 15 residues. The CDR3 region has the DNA TGTGCCAGCAGCTTACCTATCGGGTCCTACAATGAGCAGTTCTTC. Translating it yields CASSLPIGSYNEQFF.

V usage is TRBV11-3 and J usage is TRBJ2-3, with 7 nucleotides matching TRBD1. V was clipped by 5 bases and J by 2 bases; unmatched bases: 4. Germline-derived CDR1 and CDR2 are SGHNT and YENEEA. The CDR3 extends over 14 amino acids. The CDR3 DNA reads TGTGCCAGCAGCCAGGGACAGTCCACAGATACGCAGTATTTT. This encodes CASSQGQSTDTQYF. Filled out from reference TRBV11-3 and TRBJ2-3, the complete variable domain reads EAGVVQSPRYKIIEKKQPVAFWCNPISGHNTLYWYLQNLGQGPELLIRYENEEAVDDSQLPKDRFSAERLKGVDSTLKIQPAELGDSAVYLCASSQGQSTDTQYFGPGTRLTVL.

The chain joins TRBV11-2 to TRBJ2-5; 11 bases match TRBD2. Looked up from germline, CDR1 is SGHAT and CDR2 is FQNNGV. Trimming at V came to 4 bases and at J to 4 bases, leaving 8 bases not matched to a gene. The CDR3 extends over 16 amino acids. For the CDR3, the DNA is TGTGCCAGCAGCTCCCAACTAGCGGGAGTGGCAGAGACCCAGTACTTC. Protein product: CASSSQLAGVAETQYF.

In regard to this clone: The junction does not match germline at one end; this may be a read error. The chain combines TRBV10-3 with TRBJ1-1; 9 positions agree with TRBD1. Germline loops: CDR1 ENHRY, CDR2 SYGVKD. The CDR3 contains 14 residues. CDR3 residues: CAISDGQGNSEAFF. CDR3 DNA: TGTGCCATCAGTGACGGACAGGGGAACAGTGAAGCTTTCTTT.

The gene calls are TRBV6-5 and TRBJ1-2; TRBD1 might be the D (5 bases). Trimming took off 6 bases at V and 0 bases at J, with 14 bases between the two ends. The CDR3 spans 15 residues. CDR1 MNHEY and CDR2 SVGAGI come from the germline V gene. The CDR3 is CASRALDKANYGYTF. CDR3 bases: TGTGCCAGCAGAGCCCTGGACAAAGCTAACTATGGCTACACCTTC.

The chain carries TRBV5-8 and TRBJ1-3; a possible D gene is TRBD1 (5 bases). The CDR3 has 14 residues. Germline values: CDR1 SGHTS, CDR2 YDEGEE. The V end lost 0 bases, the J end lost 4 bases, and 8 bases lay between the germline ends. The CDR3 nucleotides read TGTGCCAGCAGCTTGGGACAGATCGGAAACACCATATATTTT. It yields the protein CASSLGQIGNTIYF.

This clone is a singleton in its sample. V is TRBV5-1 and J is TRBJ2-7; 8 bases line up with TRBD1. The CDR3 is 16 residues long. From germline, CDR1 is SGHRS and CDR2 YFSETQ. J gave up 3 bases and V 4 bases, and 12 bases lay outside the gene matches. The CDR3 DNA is TGCGCCAGCAGCCCCGGGACAGGAGGGAGATACTACGAGCAGTACTTC. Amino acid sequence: CASSPGTGGRYYEQYF.

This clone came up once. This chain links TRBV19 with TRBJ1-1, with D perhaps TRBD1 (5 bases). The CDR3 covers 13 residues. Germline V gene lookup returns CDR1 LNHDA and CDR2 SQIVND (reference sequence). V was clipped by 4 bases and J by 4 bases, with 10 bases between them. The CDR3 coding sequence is TGTGCCAGTAGTACGACAGAGCGCACTGAAGCTTTCTTT. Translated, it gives CASSTTERTEAFF.

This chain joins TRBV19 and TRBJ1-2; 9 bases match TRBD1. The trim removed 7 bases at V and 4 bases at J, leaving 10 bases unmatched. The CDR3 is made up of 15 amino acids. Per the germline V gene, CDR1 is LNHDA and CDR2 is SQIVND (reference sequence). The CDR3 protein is CASKSRDRELYGYTF. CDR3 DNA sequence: TGTGCCAGTAAAAGCCGGGACAGGGAACTCTATGGCTACACCTTC.